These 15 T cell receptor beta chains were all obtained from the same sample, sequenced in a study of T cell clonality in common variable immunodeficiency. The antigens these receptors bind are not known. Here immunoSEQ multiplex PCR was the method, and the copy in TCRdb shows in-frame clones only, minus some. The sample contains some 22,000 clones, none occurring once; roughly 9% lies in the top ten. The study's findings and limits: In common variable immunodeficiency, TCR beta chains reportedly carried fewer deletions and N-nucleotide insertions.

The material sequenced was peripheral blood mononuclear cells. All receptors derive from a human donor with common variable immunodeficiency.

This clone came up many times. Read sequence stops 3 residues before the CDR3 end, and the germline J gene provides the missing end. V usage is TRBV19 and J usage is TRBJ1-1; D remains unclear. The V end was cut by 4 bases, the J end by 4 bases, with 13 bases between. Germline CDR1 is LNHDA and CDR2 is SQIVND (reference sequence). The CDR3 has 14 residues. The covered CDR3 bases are TGTGCCAGTAGTACCTTGAAAGCCTCCACTGAA. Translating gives CASSTLKASTE. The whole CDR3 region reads CASSTLKASTEAFF.

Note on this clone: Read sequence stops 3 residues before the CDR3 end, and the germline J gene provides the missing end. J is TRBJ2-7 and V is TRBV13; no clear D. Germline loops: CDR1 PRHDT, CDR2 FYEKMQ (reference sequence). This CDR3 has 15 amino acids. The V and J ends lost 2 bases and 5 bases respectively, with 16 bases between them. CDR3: CASSLPTHRIDEQYF. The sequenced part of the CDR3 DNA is TGTGCCAGCAGCTTACCAACACACAGAATTGACGAG.

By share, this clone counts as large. CDR3 bases read: TGTGCCAGCAGCGCCCGGGGACAGGGGAACACTGAA. This sequence encodes CASSARGQGNTE. The complete CDR3 protein is CASSARGQGNTEAFF. The chain has TRBV3-1 (or the pseudogene TRBV3-2) and TRBJ1-1; 9 bases fit TRBD1. Read data end 3 residues before the CDR3 end; the end is taken from the germline J gene. V trimming: 5 bases; J trimming: 1 base; junction bases outside the gene matches: 5. Germline V gene data show CDR1 as LGHDT and CDR2 as YNNKEL (reference sequence). The CDR3 sequence is 15 residues long.

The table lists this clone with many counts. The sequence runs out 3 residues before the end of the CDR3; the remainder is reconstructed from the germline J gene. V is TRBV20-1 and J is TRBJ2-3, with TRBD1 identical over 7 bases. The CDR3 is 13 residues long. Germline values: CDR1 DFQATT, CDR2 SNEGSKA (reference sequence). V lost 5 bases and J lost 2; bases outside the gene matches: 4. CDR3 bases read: TGCAGTGCTGGAACAGGGGACACAGATACG. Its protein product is CSAGTGDTDT. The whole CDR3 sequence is CSAGTGDTDTQYF.

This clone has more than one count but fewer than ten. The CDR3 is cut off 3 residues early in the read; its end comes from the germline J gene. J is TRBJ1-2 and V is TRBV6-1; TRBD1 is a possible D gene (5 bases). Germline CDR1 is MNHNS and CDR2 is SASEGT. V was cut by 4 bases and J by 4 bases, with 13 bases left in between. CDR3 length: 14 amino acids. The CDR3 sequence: CASSASEGSYGYTF. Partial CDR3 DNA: TGTGCCAGCAGTGCAAGCGAGGGGTCCTATGGC.

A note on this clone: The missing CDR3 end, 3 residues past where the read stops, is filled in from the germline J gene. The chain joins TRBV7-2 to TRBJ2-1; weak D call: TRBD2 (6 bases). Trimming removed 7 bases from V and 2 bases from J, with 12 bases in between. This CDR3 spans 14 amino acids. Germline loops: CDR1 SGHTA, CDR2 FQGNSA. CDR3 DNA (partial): TGTGCCAGCACCGGGACTCCTACCTACAATGAG. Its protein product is CASTGTPTYNE. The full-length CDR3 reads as CASTGTPTYNEQFF. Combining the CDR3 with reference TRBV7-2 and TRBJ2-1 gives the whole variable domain GAGVSQSPSNKVTEKGKDVELRCDPISGHTALYWYRQSLGQGLEFLIYFQGNSAPDKSGLPSDRFSAERTGGSVSTLTIQRTQQEDSAVYLCASTGTPTYNEQFFGPGTRLTVL.

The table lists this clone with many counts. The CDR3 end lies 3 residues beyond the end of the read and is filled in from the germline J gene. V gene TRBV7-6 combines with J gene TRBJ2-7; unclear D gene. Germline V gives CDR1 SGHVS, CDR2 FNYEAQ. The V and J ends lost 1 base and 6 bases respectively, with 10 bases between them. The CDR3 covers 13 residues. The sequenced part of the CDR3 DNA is TGTGCCAGCAGCTTAGAAGACACATCCGAG. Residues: CASSLEDTSE. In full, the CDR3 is CASSLEDTSEQYF.

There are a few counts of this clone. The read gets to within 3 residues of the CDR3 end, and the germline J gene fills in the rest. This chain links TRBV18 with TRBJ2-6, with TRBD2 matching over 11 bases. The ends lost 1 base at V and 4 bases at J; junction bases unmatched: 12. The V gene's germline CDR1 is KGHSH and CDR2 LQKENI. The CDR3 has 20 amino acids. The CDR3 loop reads CASSPLTSGRLNSGANVLTF. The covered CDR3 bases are TGTGCCAGCTCACCACTAACTAGCGGGAGACTAAACTCCGGGGCCAACGTC.

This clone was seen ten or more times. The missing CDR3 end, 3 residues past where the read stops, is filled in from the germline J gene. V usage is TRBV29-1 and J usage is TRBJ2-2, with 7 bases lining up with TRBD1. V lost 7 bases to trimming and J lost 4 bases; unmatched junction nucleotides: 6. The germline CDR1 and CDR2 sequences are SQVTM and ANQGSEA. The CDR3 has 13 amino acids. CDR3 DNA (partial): TGCAGCGGAATGGGACAGCGCACCGGGGAG. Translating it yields CSGMGQRTGE. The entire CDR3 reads CSGMGQRTGELFF.

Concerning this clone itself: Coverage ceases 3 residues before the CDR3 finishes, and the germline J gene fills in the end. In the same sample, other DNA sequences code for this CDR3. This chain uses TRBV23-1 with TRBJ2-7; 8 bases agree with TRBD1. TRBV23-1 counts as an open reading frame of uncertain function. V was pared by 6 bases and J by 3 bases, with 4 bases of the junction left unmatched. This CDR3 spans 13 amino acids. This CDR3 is CASRTGGRYEQYF. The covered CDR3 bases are TGCGCCAGCAGAACAGGGGGTCGCTACGAG.

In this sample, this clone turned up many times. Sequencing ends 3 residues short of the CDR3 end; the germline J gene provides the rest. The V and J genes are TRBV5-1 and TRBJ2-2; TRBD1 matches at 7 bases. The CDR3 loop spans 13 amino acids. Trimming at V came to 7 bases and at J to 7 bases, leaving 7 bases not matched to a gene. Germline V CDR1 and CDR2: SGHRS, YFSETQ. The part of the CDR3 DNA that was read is TGCGCCAGCCAACAGGGGAATGGCGGGGAG. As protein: CASQQGNGGE. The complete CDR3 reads CASQQGNGGELFF.

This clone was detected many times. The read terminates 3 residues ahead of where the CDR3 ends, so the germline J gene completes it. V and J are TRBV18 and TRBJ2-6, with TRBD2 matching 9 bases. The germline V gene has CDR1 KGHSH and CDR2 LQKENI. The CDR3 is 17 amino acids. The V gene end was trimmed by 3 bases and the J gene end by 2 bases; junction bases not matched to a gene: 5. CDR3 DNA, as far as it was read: TGTGCCAGCTCACCGCTAGCGGGACGGACTGGGGCCAACGTC. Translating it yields CASSPLAGRTGANV. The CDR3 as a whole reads CASSPLAGRTGANVLTF.

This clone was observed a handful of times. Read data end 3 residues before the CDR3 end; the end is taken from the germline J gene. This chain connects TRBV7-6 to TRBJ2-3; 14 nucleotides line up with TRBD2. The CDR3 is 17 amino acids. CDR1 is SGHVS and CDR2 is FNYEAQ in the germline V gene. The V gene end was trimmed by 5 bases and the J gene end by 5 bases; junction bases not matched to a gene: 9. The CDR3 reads CASSTPTSGGAEDTQYF. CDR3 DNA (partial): TGTGCCAGCAGCACACCGACTAGCGGGGGGGCAGAAGATACG. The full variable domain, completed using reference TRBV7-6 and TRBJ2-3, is GAGVSQSPRYKVTKRGQDVALRCDPISGHVSLYWYRQALGQGPEFLTYFNYEAQQDKSGLPNDRFSAERPEGSISTLTIQRTEQRDSAMYRCASSTPTSGGAEDTQYFGPGTRLTVL.

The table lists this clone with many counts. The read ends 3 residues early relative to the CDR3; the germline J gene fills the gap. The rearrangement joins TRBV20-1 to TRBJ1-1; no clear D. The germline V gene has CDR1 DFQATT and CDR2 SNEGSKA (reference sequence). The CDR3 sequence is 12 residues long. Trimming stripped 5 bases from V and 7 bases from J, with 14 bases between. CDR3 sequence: CSAPVAGREAFF. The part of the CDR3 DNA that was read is TGCAGTGCTCCCGTCGCGGGTCGTGAA.

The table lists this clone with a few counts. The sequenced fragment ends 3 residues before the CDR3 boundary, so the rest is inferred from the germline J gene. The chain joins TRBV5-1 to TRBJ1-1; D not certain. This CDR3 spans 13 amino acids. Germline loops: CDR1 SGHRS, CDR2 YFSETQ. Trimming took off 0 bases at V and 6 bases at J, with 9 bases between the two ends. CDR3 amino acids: CASSLELPSEAFF. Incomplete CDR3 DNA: TGCGCCAGCAGCTTGGAGCTTCCATCTGAA.